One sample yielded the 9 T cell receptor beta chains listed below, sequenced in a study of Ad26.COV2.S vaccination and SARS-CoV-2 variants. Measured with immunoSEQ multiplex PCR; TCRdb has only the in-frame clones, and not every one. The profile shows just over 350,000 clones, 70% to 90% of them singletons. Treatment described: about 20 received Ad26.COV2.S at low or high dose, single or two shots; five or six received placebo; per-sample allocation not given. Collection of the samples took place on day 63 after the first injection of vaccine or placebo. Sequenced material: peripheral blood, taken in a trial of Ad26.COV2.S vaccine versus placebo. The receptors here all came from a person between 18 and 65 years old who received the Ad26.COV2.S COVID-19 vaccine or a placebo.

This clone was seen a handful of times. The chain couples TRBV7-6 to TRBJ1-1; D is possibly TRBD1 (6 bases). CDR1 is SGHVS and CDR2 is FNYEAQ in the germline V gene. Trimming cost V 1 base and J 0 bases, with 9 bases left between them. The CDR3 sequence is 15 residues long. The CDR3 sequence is CASSLEQGMNTEAFF. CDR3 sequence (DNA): TGTGCCAGCAGCTTAGAGCAGGGGATGAACACTGAAGCTTTCTTT.

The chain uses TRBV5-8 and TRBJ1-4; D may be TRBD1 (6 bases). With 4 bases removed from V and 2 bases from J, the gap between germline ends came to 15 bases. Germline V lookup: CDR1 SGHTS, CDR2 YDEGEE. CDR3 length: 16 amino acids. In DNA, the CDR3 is TGTGCCAGCAGCAGACCCCGGGACATCACTAATGAAAAACTGTTTTTT. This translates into CASSRPRDITNEKLFF.

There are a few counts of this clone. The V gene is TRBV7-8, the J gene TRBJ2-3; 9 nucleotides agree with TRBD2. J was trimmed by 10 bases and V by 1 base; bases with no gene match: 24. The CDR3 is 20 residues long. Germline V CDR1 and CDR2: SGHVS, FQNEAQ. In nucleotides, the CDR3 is TGTGCCAGCAGCTTAGGGTCGGTTAGCGGGGGCGGTCTCCGCTTATACGCGCAGTATTTT. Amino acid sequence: CASSLGSVSGGGLRLYAQYF.

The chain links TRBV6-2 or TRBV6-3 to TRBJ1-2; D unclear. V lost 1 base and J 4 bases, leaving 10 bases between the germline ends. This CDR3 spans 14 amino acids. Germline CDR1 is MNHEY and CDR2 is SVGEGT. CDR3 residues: CASSYFGVGYGYTF. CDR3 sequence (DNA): TGTGCCAGCAGTTACTTCGGGGTTGGCTATGGCTACACCTTC.

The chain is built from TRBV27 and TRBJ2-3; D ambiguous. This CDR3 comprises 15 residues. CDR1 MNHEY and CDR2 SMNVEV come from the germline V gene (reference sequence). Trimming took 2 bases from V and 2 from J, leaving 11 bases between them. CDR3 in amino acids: CASSLGVSPTDTQYF. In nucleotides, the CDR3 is TGTGCCAGCAGTTTAGGGGTGAGCCCCACAGATACGCAGTATTTT.

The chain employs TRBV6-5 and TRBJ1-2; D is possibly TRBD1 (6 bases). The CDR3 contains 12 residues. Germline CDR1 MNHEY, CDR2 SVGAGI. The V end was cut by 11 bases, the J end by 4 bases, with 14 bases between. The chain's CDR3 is CAVQGNSYGYTF. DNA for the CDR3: TGTGCCGTACAGGGTAATAGCTATGGCTACACCTTC.

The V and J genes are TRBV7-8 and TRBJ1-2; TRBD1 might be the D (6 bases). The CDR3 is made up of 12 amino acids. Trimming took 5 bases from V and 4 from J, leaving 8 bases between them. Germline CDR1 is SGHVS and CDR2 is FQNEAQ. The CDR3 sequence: CASSQTGYGYTF. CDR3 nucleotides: TGTGCCAGCAGCCAGACAGGCTATGGCTACACCTTC.

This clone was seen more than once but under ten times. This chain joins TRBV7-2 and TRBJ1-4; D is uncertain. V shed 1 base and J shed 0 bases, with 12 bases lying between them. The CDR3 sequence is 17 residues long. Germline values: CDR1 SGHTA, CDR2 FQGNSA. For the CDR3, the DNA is TGTGCCAGCAGCTTAGGTCTCAGGAGGGCAACTAATGAAAAACTGTTTTTT. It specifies CASSLGLRRATNEKLFF.

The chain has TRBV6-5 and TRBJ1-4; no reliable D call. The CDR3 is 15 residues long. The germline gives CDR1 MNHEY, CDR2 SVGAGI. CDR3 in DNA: TGTGCAGCAGGAGCCCGGCAGGCAACTAATGAAAAACTGTTTTTT. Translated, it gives CAAGARQATNEKLFF.